The clone carrying this TCR beta chain showed up just a few times. Specified time point: recipient sample about 28 days before transplant, after cytoreduction. Samples: about 28 days before transplant, then days 30, 100 and 180 after. Libraries were prepared by immunoSEQ multiplex PCR; TCRdb keeps only in-frame clonotypes and omits some of them. The table records 26,000 or so clones, approximately 77% of them present only once. The data derive from a study of T cell clonotyping in hematopoietic cell transplantation. The source of this sequence is a man aged 40-55 years with acute myeloid leukemia. Some clones in this sample may be carry-over from other donors' samples. The sample in question was peripheral blood mononuclear cells, obtained before stem cell transplant.

The CDR3 spells CASSILSLGQGRNTIYF. The CDR3 DNA sequence: TGCGCCAGCAGCATTCTATCCTTGGGACAGGGGAGAAACACCATATATTTT. The chain uses TRBV5-1 and TRBJ1-3, with 10 bases that match TRBD1. The germline V gene encodes CDR1 SGHRS and CDR2 YFSETQ. This CDR3 spans 17 amino acids. The V gene end was trimmed by 4 bases and the J gene end by 5 bases; junction bases not matched to a gene: 12.